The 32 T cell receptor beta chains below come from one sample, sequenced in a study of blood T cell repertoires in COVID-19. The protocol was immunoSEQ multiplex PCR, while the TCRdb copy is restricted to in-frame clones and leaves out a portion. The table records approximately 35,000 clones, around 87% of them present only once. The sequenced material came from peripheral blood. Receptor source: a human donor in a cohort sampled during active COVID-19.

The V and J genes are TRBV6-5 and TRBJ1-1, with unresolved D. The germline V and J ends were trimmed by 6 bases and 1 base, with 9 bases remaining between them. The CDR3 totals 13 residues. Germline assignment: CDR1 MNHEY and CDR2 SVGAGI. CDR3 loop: CASSLVRNTEAFF. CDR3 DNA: TGTGCCAGCAGCCTCGTCCGGAACACTGAAGCTTTCTTT.

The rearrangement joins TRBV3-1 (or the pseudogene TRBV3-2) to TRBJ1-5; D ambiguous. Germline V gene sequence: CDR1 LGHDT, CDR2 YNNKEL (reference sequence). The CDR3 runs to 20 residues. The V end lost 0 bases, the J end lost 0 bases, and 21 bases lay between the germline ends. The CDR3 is CASSQEFPGLTPASNQPQHF. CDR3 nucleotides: TGTGCCAGCAGCCAAGAGTTCCCGGGTCTGACCCCTGCTAGCAATCAGCCCCAGCATTTT.

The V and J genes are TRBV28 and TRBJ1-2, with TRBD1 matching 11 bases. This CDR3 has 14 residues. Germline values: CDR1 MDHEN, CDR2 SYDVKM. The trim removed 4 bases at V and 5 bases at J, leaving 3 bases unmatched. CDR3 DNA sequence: TGTGCCAGCAGTTCGGGACAGGGGGGTTATGGCTACACCTTC. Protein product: CASSSGQGGYGYTF.

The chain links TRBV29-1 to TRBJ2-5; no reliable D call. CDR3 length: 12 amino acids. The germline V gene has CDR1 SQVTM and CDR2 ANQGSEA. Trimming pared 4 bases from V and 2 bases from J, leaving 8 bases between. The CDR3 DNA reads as TGCAGCGTTGGTTTCAGTCAAGAGACCCAGTACTTC. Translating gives CSVGFSQETQYF. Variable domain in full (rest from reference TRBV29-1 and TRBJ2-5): SAVISQKPSRDICQRGTSLTIQCQVDSQVTMMFWYRQQPGQSLTLIATANQGSEATYESGFVIDKFPISRPNLTFSTLTVSNMSPEDSSIYLCSVGFSQETQYFGPGTRLLVL.

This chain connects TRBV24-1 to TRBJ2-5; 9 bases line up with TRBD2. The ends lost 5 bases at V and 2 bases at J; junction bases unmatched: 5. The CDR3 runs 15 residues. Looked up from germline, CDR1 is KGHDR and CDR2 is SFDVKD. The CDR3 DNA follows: TGTGCCACCAGTGGCGGGGGGGCGTTTCAAGAGACCCAGTACTTC. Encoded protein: CATSGGGAFQETQYF.

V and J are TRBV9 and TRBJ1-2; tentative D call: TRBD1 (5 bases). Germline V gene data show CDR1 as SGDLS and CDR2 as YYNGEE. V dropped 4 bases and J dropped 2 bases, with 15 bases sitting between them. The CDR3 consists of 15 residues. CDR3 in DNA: TGTGCCAGCAGCAAGGGAGGGGTGGGAAACTATGGCTACACCTTC. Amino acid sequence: CASSKGGVGNYGYTF.

CDR3 sequence (DNA): TGTGCCAGTCAGAGCGGGGGGGCCGCGACAGATACGCAGTATTTT. Translated, it gives CASQSGGAATDTQYF. The chain has TRBV19 and TRBJ2-3; TRBD2 matches 10 bases. With V trimmed by 8 bases and J by 3 bases, 8 bases remained unmatched. The CDR3 covers 15 residues. Germline values: CDR1 LNHDA, CDR2 SQIVND (reference sequence).

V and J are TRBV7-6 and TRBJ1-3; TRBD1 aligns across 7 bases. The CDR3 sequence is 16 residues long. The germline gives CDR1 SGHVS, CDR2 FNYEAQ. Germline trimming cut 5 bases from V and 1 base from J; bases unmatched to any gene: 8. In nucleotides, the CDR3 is TGTGCCAGCAGCCCTACCGACAGGGCTTCTGGAAACACCATATATTTT. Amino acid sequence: CASSPTDRASGNTIYF.

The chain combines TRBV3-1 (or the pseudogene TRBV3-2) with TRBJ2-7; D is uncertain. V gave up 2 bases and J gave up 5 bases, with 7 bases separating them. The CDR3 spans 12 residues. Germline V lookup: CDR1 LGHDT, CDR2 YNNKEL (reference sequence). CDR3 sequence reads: CASSQSGDEQYF. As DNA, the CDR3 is TGTGCCAGCAGCCAATCCGGTGACGAGCAGTACTTC.

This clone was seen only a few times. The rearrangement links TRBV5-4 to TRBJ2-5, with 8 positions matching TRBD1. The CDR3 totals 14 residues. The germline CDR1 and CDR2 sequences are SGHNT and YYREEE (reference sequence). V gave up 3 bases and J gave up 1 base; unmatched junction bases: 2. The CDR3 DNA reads TGTGCCAGCAGCTCAGGGGGCACCCAAGAGACCCAGTACTTC. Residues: CASSSGGTQETQYF.

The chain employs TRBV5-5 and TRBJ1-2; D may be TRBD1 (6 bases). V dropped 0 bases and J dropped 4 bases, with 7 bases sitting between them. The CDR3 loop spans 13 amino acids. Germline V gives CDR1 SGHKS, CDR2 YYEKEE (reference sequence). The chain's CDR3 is CASSLGDTYGYTF. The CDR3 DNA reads TGTGCCAGCAGCTTGGGGGACACCTATGGCTACACCTTC.

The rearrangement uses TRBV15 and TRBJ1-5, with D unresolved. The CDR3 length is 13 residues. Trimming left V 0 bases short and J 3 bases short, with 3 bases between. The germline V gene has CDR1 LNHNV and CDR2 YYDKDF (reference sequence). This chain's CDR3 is CATSRDVNQPQHF. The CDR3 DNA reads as TGTGCCACCAGCAGAGACGTCAATCAGCCCCAGCATTTT.

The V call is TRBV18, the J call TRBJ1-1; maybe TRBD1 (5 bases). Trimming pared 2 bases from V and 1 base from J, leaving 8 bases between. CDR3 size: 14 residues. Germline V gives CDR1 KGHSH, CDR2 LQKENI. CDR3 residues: CASSPSQENTEAFF. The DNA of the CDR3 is TGTGCCAGCTCACCATCACAGGAGAACACTGAAGCTTTCTTT.

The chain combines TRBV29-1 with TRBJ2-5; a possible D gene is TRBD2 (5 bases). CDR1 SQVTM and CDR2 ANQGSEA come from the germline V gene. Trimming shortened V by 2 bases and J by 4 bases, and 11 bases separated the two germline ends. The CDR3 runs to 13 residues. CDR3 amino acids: CSVEPGRGETQYF. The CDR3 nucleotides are TGCAGCGTTGAACCCGGTCGGGGAGAGACCCAGTACTTC.

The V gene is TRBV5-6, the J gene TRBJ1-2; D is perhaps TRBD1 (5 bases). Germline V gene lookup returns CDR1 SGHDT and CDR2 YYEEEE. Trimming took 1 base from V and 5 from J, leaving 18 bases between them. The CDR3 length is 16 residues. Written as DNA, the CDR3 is TGTGCCAGCAGCTTGCGCGTTACGGGGGTTCGGTATGGCTACACCTTC. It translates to CASSLRVTGVRYGYTF.

The CDR3 nucleotides read TGCGCCAGCAGCGCCAACAGGGGGGGGATGAACACTGAAGCTTTCTTT. Its translation is CASSANRGGMNTEAFF. The chain couples TRBV4-3 to TRBJ1-1; TRBD1 matches at 8 bases. The germline V gene encodes CDR1 LGHNA and CDR2 YSLEER. V lost 5 bases, J lost 0 bases, and 8 bases stayed unmatched. The CDR3 spans 16 residues.

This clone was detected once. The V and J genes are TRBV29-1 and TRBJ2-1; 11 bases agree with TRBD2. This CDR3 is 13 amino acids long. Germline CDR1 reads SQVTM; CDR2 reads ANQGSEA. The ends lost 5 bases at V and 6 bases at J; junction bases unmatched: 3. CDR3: CSVLAGGANEQFF. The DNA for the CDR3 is TGCAGCGTTCTAGCGGGGGGAGCCAATGAGCAGTTCTTC.

The CDR3 here is CASSSDRANYGYTF. The CDR3 DNA reads TGTGCCAGCAGCTCGGACAGGGCTAACTATGGCTACACCTTC. This chain joins TRBV7-2 and TRBJ1-2; TRBD1 aligns across 8 bases. The V and J ends lost 4 bases and 0 bases, in that order; junction bases with no gene match: 1. The CDR3 has 14 amino acids. Germline V gene sequence: CDR1 SGHTA, CDR2 FQGNSA.

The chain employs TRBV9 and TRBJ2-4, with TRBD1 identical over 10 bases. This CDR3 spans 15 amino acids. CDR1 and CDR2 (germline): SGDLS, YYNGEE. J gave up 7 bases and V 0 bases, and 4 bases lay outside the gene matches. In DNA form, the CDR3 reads TGTGCCAGCAGCGTAGAGGGGGGACAGGGGAACATTCAGTACTTC. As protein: CASSVEGGQGNIQYF.

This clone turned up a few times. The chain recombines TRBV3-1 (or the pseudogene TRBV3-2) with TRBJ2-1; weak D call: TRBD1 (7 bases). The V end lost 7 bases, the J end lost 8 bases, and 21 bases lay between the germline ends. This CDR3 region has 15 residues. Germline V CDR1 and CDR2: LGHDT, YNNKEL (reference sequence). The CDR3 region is CASNKPGTAGDEQFF. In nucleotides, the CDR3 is TGTGCCAGCAACAAACCGGGGACAGCGGGCGATGAGCAGTTCTTC.

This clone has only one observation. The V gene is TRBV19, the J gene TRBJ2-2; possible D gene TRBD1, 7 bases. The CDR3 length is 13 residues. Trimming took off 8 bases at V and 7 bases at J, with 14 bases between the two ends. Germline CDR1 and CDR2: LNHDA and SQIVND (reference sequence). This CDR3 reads CASRNRGGGELFF. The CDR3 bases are TGTGCCAGTCGGAACAGGGGAGGCGGGGAGCTGTTTTTT.

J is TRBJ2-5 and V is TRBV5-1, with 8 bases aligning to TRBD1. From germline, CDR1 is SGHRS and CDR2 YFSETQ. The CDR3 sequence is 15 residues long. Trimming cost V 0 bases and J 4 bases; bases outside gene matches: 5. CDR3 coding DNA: TGCGCCAGCAGCTTGGCGGGACAGGTCGGAGAGACCCAGTACTTC. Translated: CASSLAGQVGETQYF.

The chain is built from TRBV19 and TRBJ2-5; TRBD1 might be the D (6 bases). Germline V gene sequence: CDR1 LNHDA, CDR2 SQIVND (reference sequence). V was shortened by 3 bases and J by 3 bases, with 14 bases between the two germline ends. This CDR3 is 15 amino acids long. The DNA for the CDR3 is TGTGCCAGTAGTATGATAAGCAGGGGTAAAGAGACCCAGTACTTC. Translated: CASSMISRGKETQYF.

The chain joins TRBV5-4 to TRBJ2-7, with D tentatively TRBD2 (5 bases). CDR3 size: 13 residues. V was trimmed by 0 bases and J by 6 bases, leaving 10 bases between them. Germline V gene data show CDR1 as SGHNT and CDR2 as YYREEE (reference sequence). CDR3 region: CASSLAGSREQYF. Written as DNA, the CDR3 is TGTGCCAGCAGCTTGGCGGGGAGTCGCGAGCAGTACTTC. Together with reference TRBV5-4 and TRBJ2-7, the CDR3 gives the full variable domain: ETGVTQSPTHLIKTRGQQVTLRCSSQSGHNTVSWYQQALGQGPQFIFQYYREEENGRGNFPPRFSGLQFPNYSSELNVNALELDDSALYLCASSLAGSREQYFGPGTRLTVT.

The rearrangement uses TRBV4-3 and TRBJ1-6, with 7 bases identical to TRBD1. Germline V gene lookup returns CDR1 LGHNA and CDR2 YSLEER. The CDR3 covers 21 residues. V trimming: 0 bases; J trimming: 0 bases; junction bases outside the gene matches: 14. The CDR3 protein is CASSQDRGTGVLSSYNSPLHF. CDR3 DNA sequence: TGCGCCAGCAGCCAAGACCGGGGTACAGGGGTTCTGAGCTCCTATAATTCACCCCTCCACTTT.

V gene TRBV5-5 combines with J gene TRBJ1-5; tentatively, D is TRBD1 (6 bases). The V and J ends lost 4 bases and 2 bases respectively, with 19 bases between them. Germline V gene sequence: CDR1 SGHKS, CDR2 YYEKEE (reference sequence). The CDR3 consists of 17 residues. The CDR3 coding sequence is TGTGCCAGCAGCCAATCAGGGGTGAGAGGGGGCAATCAGCCCCAGCATTTT. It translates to CASSQSGVRGGNQPQHF.

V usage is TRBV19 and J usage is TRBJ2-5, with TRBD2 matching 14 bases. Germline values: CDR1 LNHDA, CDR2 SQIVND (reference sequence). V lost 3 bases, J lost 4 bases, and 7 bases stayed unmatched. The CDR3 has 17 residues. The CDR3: CASSIPTSGGVRETQYF. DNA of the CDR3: TGTGCCAGTAGTATCCCGACTAGCGGGGGGGTCCGAGAGACCCAGTACTTC.

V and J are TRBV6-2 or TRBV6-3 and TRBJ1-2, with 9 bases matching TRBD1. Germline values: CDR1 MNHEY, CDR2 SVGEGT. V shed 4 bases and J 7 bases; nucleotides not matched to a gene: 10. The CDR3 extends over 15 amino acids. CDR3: CASSLTQQGAGGYTF. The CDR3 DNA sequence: TGTGCCAGCAGTTTGACCCAACAGGGGGCAGGTGGCTACACCTTC.

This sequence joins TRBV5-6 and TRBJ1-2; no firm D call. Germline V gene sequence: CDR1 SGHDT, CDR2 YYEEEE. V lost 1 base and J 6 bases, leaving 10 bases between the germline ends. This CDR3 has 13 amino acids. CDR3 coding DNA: TGTGCCAGCAGCTTGTATGGTGGAGATGGCTACACCTTC. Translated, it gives CASSLYGGDGYTF.

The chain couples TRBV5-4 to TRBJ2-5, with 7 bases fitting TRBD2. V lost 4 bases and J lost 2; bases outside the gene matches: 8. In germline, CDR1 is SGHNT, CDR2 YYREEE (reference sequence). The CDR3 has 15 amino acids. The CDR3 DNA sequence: TGTGCCAGCAGCCAGAAAGCGGGGCGGCAAGAGACCCAGTACTTC. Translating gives CASSQKAGRQETQYF.

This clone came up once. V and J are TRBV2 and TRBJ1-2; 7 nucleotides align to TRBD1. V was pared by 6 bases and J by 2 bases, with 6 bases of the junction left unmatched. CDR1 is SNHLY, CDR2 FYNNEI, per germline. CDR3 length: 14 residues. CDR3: CASSWDSGNYGYTF. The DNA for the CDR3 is TGTGCCAGCAGCTGGGACAGCGGAAACTATGGCTACACCTTC.

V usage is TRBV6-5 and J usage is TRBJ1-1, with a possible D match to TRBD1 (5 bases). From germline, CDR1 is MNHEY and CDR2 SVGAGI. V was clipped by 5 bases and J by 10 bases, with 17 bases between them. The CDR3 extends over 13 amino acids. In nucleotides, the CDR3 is TGTGCCAGCAGTCCACTATGGGGGGTCGGAGCTTTCTTT. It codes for CASSPLWGVGAFF.